The 29 T cell receptor beta chains below come from one sample, sequenced in a study of T cells after yellow fever vaccination. TCRdb itself ran the 5' RACE reads through MiXCR, one entry per CDR3 protein. The sample has around 310,000 distinct CDR3 sequences, 8.7% seen once. The source material was PBMCs, sampled on the day of the first yellow fever vaccination. These receptors were taken from a man younger than 35 who received the YFV17D yellow fever vaccine.

In this sample, this clonotype turned up many times. The chain uses TRBV7-2 and TRBJ2-7; D gene ambiguous. Germline CDR1 and CDR2: SGHTA and FQGNSA. With 1 base removed from V and 4 bases from J, the gap between germline ends came to 8 bases. The CDR3 runs to 13 residues. CDR3 in amino acids: CASSLGPEYEQYV. Here the CDR3 DNA reads TGTGCCAGCAGCTTAGGGCCGGAGTACGAGCAGTACGTC.

This clonotype was recorded many times. The V call is TRBV24-1, the J call TRBJ2-7; D perhaps matches TRBD1 (7 bases). Germline loops: CDR1 KGHDR, CDR2 SFDVKD. Deletions cut 9 bases from V and 4 bases from J, with 15 bases between. The CDR3 has 13 residues. The CDR3 protein is CATGGGGRYEQYF. The CDR3, as DNA: TGTGCCACCGGAGGGGGCGGAAGGTACGAGCAGTACTTC.

This clonotype came up a few times. The genes are TRBV19 and TRBJ2-7; possible D gene TRBD1, 5 bases. Germline loops: CDR1 LNHDA, CDR2 SQIVND (reference sequence). The V end lost 3 bases, the J end lost 0 bases, and 12 bases lay between the germline ends. The length of the CDR3 is 15 residues. The DNA for the CDR3 is TGTGCCAGTAGTATCGTCCAGGGTGCCTCCTACGAGCAGTACTTC. It specifies CASSIVQGASYEQYF.

This clonotype appeared a few times. Here the CDR3 reads CASRDTGGGQPQHF. The CDR3 DNA reads as TGTGCCAGCAGGGACACAGGGGGCGGTCAGCCCCAGCATTTT. The chain joins TRBV6-2 or TRBV6-3 to TRBJ1-5; 9 bases are shared with TRBD1. CDR3 length equals 14 residues. The V gene's germline CDR1 is MNHEY and CDR2 SVGEGT. V lost 6 bases to trimming and J lost 6 bases; unmatched junction nucleotides: 6.

This clonotype was observed at least ten times. This chain connects TRBV11-3 to TRBJ2-2; tentatively, D is TRBD1 (6 bases). CDR1 is SGHNT, CDR2 YENEEA, per germline. This CDR3 contains 12 residues. V lost 5 bases and J lost 8, with 9 bases in between. Here the CDR3 reads CASSPGQGELFF. CDR3 bases: TGTGCCAGCAGCCCCGGACAGGGGGAGCTGTTTTTT.

The genes are TRBV11-1 and TRBJ2-3; D gene ambiguous. The CDR3 is 21 amino acids. V was shortened by 5 bases and J by 2 bases, with 32 bases between the two germline ends. The germline V gene has CDR1 SGHAT and CDR2 FQDESV (reference sequence). The CDR3 coding sequence is TGTGCCAGCAGCATGGGGTACGGCCTCCCGATTTCTTATTCGCCCACAGATACGCAGTATTTT. Its protein is CASSMGYGLPISYSPTDTQYF.

The chain employs TRBV5-1 and TRBJ1-6; D may be TRBD1 (5 bases). The CDR3 extends over 14 amino acids. Germline V CDR1 and CDR2: SGHRS, YFSETQ. V lost 4 bases to trimming and J lost 10 bases, with 15 bases between them. In DNA form, the CDR3 reads TGCGCCAGCAGCCCAGGGAATCCTCAGTCACCCCTCCACTTT. Translated, it gives CASSPGNPQSPLHF.

This clonotype appeared many times. This rearrangement joins TRBV7-2 to TRBJ2-5, with D unclear. Germline V CDR1 and CDR2: SGHTA, FQGNSA. This CDR3 spans 16 amino acids. The V gene lost 0 bases and the J gene lost 4 bases, with 15 bases spanning the gap. The CDR3 DNA reads as TGTGCCAGCAGCTTAGCCCACCCCGAGGTTTCAGAGACCCAGTACTTC. It specifies CASSLAHPEVSETQYF.

The J gene is TRBJ2-2, the V gene TRBV29-1, with TRBD1 identical over 7 bases. CDR1 is SQVTM and CDR2 is ANQGSEA in the germline V gene. V gave up 6 bases and J gave up 4 bases; unmatched junction bases: 8. The CDR3 runs to 14 residues. Here the CDR3 DNA reads TGCAGCGTCCGAGGGGCAGGGGGCACCGGGGAGCTGTTTTTT. It encodes CSVRGAGGTGELFF.

The V and J genes are TRBV23-1 and TRBJ1-1; the D gene is possibly TRBD1 (6 bases). TRBV23-1 counts as an open reading frame of uncertain function. Trimming took 3 bases from V and 1 from J, leaving 12 bases between them. The CDR3 spans 15 residues. The CDR3 DNA reads TGCGCCAGCAGTCATCCGGGACATGGGAACACTGAAGCTTTCTTT. This gives the protein CASSHPGHGNTEAFF.

With respect to this clonotype: A much larger clone differs by one base, so this may be a read error. Because it lacks the conserved phenylalanine or tryptophan at the end, this CDR3 is likely a read error. The DNA is omitted, as the CDR3 cannot be located on it reliably, and the CDR3 follows TCRdb's listing. The rearrangement links TRBV3-1 to TRBJ2-7; the table's TRBD1 call for D was not verified on the DNA. CDR1 and CDR2 (germline): LGHDT, YNNKEL (reference sequence). Both ends counted, the CDR3 spans 13 residues. CDR3 sequence: CASSPTPTGIKYL.

This clonotype has more than one count but fewer than ten. This chain links TRBV2 with TRBJ1-1; D is unclear. V was clipped by 6 bases and J by 1 base, with 9 bases between them. Germline assignment: CDR1 SNHLY and CDR2 FYNNEI. This CDR3 is built from 13 residues. CDR3 loop: CASRVRQNTEAFF. CDR3 DNA sequence: TGTGCCAGCAGAGTTAGACAGAACACTGAAGCTTTCTTT.

There are a few counts of this clonotype. The chain recombines TRBV6-1 with TRBJ1-4; D might be TRBD1 (5 bases). Germline V gives CDR1 MNHNS, CDR2 SASEGT. The CDR3 runs 14 residues. Trimming stripped 7 bases from V and 5 bases from J, with 14 bases between. CDR3 region: CASTQGLMNEKLFF. The CDR3 DNA reads TGTGCCAGCACCCAGGGACTGATGAATGAAAAACTGTTTTTT.

V and J are TRBV3-1 and TRBJ1-2; 8 bases line up with TRBD1. This CDR3 comprises 15 residues. Germline trimming cut 6 bases from V and 4 bases from J; bases unmatched to any gene: 10. The V gene's germline CDR1 is LGHDT and CDR2 YNNKEL (reference sequence). The DNA for the CDR3 is TGTGCCAGCAGTCCGCAATCAGGGGGCCCCTATGGCTACACCTTC. Translated: CASSPQSGGPYGYTF.

V is TRBV5-1 and J is TRBJ2-3, with D uncertain. The CDR3 is 14 amino acids. V gave up 4 bases and J gave up 0 bases, with 9 bases separating them. The germline V gene has CDR1 SGHRS and CDR2 YFSETQ. CDR3 sequence reads: CASSPLLSTDTQYF. The CDR3 coding sequence is TGCGCCAGCAGCCCCTTGCTAAGCACAGATACGCAGTATTTT.

V and J are TRBV5-1 and TRBJ2-7; TRBD1 agrees at 8 bases. Germline CDR1 and CDR2: SGHRS and YFSETQ. J lost 3 bases, V lost 3 bases, and 11 bases had no gene match. The CDR3 has 16 amino acids. CDR3 DNA: TGCGCCAGCAGCTCAACATTCCAGGGGGCAGGCTACGAGCAGTACTTC. The encoded protein is CASSSTFQGAGYEQYF.

This chain links TRBV10-3 with TRBJ1-5; TRBD1 matches at 8 bases. V lost 10 bases and J lost 6; bases outside the gene matches: 11. This CDR3 is built from 14 residues. Germline loops: CDR1 ENHRY, CDR2 SYGVKD. In DNA, the CDR3 is TGTGCCACCCGAGGGTCCGGGACAGGTCAGCCCCAGCATTTT. This codes for CATRGSGTGQPQHF.

This clonotype has only a few counts. The rearrangement links TRBV11-2 to TRBJ1-1; TRBD1 might be the D (5 bases). This CDR3 has 16 residues. Trimming removed 1 base at V and 4 bases at J, with 16 bases between. Germline lookup yields CDR1 SGHAT and CDR2 FQNNGV. Written as DNA, the CDR3 is TGTGCCAGCAGCTTAGTCAGGGATCTTACGGCCACTGAAGCTTTCTTT. Encoded protein: CASSLVRDLTATEAFF.

J is TRBJ2-1 and V is TRBV28; no definite D call. V was pared by 5 bases and J by 0 bases, with 17 bases between. Germline loops: CDR1 MDHEN, CDR2 SYDVKM. This CDR3 region has 17 residues. CDR3 residues: CASSLNPATFSYNEQFF. In nucleotides, the CDR3 is TGTGCCAGCAGTCTAAACCCGGCTACATTCTCCTACAATGAGCAGTTCTTC.

This clonotype came up many times. The chain employs TRBV23-1 and TRBJ1-6; no reliable D call. TRBV23-1 is reported as an ORF; its role is uncertain. This CDR3 contains 16 residues. V lost 2 bases to trimming and J lost 2 bases, with 10 bases between them. The CDR3 loop is CASSQPRCPYNSPLHF. CDR3 bases: TGCGCCAGCAGTCAACCCCGATGTCCCTATAATTCACCCCTCCACTTT.

This clonotype has just a few counts. V is TRBV12-3 or TRBV12-4 and J is TRBJ1-1; 8 nucleotides match TRBD1. Losses at the gene ends were 1 base for V and 0 bases for J; bases not matched to a gene: 4. This CDR3 has 16 amino acids. CDR3 region: CASSLGQGTMNTEAFF. The DNA of the CDR3 is TGTGCCAGCAGTTTAGGACAGGGGACCATGAACACTGAAGCTTTCTTT.

This clonotype appeared many times. The J gene is TRBJ2-7, the V gene TRBV6-2 or TRBV6-3; D is uncertain. V was trimmed by 6 bases and J by 1 base, leaving 16 bases between them. CDR3 length: 15 residues. Germline CDR1 MNHEY, CDR2 SVGEGT. The CDR3 DNA reads TGTGCCAGCAGCGGCCACCTAACCTCATCCTACGAGCAGTACTTC. Translating gives CASSGHLTSSYEQYF.

This clonotype was counted a few times. The rearrangement joins TRBV7-9 to TRBJ1-2; D call uncertain. Germline-derived CDR1 and CDR2 are SEHNR and FQNEAQ (reference sequence). V was shortened by 4 bases and J by 5 bases, with 8 bases between the two germline ends. The CDR3 runs to 12 residues. In DNA, the CDR3 is TGTGCCAGCAGCTCGTCAGCTTATGGCTACACCTTC. As protein: CASSSSAYGYTF. The whole variable domain, filled in from reference TRBV7-9 and TRBJ1-2, reads DTGVSQNPRHKITKRGQNVTFRCDPISEHNRLYWYRQTLGQGPEFLTYFQNEAQLEKSRLLSDRFSAERPKGSFSTLEIQRTEQGDSAMYLCASSSSAYGYTFGSGTRLTVV.

The rearrangement joins TRBV5-1 to TRBJ1-4; D gene uncertain. From germline, CDR1 is SGHRS and CDR2 YFSETQ. The CDR3 loop spans 14 amino acids. V lost 4 bases to trimming and J lost 5 bases, with 12 bases between them. CDR3 nucleotides: TGCGCCAGCAGCCTAGGAGTTGGGAATGAAAAACTGTTTTTT. The encoded protein is CASSLGVGNEKLFF.

This clonotype was recorded a few times. The rearrangement uses TRBV6-5 and TRBJ2-2; 12 bases agree with TRBD1. Germline trimming cut 4 bases from V and 2 bases from J; bases unmatched to any gene: 2. This CDR3 has 16 residues. In germline, CDR1 is MNHEY, CDR2 SVGAGI. This CDR3 is CASSFGTGGNTGELFF. CDR3 bases: TGTGCCAGCAGTTTCGGGACAGGGGGCAACACCGGGGAGCTGTTTTTT.

This clonotype was observed a handful of times. The chain joins TRBV7-2 to TRBJ2-3; no reliable D call. The CDR3 runs 17 residues. Germline V lookup: CDR1 SGHTA, CDR2 FQGNSA. Between the trimmed V and J ends, which lost 2 bases and 0 bases, there was a span of 15 bases. The CDR3 bases are TGTGCCAGCAGCTTACGCCTGGCGGTGACTAGCACAGATACGCAGTATTTT. It yields the protein CASSLRLAVTSTDTQYF.

This clonotype was detected ten times or more. The rearrangement joins TRBV27 to TRBJ2-5; possibly TRBD1 for D (5 bases). Trimming removed 1 base from V and 5 bases from J, with 11 bases in between. CDR1 and CDR2 from the germline V gene are MNHEY and SMNVEV (reference sequence). This CDR3 contains 14 residues. In DNA form, the CDR3 reads TGTGCCAGCAGTTTATTTGGGCAGGGTGAGACCCAGTACTTC. Its protein product is CASSLFGQGETQYF.

Only a few counts were recorded for this clonotype. The genes are TRBV25-1 and TRBJ2-1; D possibly corresponds to TRBD2 (6 bases). This CDR3 spans 13 amino acids. CDR1 is MGHDK and CDR2 is SYGVNS in the germline V gene. V was shortened by 0 bases and J by 8 bases, with 8 bases between the two germline ends. The CDR3 loop is CASSEYSGDEQFF. The CDR3 coding sequence is TGTGCCAGCAGTGAATACTCGGGGGATGAGCAGTTCTTC.

In this sample, this clonotype turned up many times. The rearrangement uses TRBV19 and TRBJ1-1; 7 bases are a match to TRBD1. Germline lookup yields CDR1 LNHDA and CDR2 SQIVND (reference sequence). CDR3 length: 17 amino acids. Losses at the gene ends were 6 bases for V and 5 bases for J; bases not matched to a gene: 18. The CDR3 is CASRNWDSTPVNTEAFF. In DNA form, the CDR3 reads TGTGCCAGTAGGAACTGGGACAGTACACCGGTAAATACTGAAGCTTTCTTT.